Listed below are T cell receptor beta chains from one sample, sequenced in a study of identical twins. Each CDR3 protein gets one entry after TCRdb re-called the 5' RACE reads with MiXCR. The table records about 190,000 distinct CDR3 sequences, about 16% of them present only once. In addition, the sample was reused for a study of T cells expressing NK-cell markers.

Material: CD8+ T cells sorted from blood. The source is a woman between 18 and 29 years old in good health. The conserved cysteine and the conserved F or W are not part of the CDR3 here. D genes are given only for firm matches.

TRBV12-3/TRBV12-4	TRBJ2-3	-	ASSLSEDTDTQY
TRBV20-1	TRBJ2-7	-	SAPGESSYEQY
TRBV10-2	TRBJ2-7	TRBD1	ASKEDRGLYEQY
TRBV12-3/TRBV12-4	TRBJ2-4	-	ASSFRLEKNIQY
TRBV5-6	TRBJ2-2	-	ASSTDFPTGELF
TRBV6-5	TRBJ1-1	-	ASSYSTGNTEAF
TRBV12-3/TRBV12-4	TRBJ2-1	-	ASSSDTLRRGNNEQF
TRBV4-1	TRBJ2-3	-	ASSQGLDTQY
TRBV5-1	TRBJ2-5	-	ASSLRRQETQY
TRBV27	TRBJ2-2	TRBD2	ASSFILAGGSGGELF
TRBV15	TRBJ2-3	TRBD2	ATSRDGGFSTDTQY
TRBV20-1	TRBJ2-1	TRBD2	SATSIRLAGDEQF
TRBV5-6	TRBJ2-7	TRBD2	ASSLGLAGEQY
TRBV20-1	TRBJ1-5	-	SGTEGSNQPQH
TRBV29-1	TRBJ2-2	TRBD1	SVPRDRDGELF
TRBV10-3	TRBJ2-7	TRBD1	AIGMGTATYEQY
TRBV9	TRBJ2-3	TRBD2	ASSVGRGGRDTDAQY
TRBV20-1	TRBJ2-7	TRBD2	SAQGPSGAYEQY
TRBV7-2	TRBJ2-7	-	ASSLVLAMSSYEQY
TRBV27	TRBJ2-1	TRBD2	ASSLVSGSSSDEQF
TRBV27	TRBJ2-2	-	ASSFVPQGSGELF
TRBV13	TRBJ1-1	-	ASRQGPTGRSF
TRBV7-2	TRBJ2-7	-	ASSFGGAVGYEQY
TRBV9	TRBJ2-2	-	ASSVAIDTGELF
TRBV29-1	TRBJ2-3	-	SGGEGTDTQY
TRBV29-1	TRBJ2-1	TRBD2	SVESGGLAGPNEQF
TRBV29-1	TRBJ2-7	-	SVEWENSYEQY
TRBV7-9	TRBJ1-2	-	ASSFAISNYGYT
TRBV14	TRBJ2-3	TRBD1	ASSHLQGSADTQY
TRBV30	TRBJ2-5	-	AWSVPRTGWETQY
TRBV12-3/TRBV12-4	TRBJ2-3	-	ASSSTTPLTDTQY
TRBV3-1	TRBJ2-1	-	ASSLNADSRGNEQF
TRBV12-3/TRBV12-4	TRBJ1-4	-	ASRQQGAHEKLF
TRBV10-3	TRBJ1-2	-	AILEGLNYGYT
TRBV15	TRBJ2-7	-	ATSGVRGTLSYEQY
TRBV9	TRBJ2-3	-	ASSPRAGSTDTLY
TRBV10-3	TRBJ2-7	-	ATGPTLNPYEQY
TRBV20-1	TRBJ2-3	-	SARVGVRLTDTQY
TRBV12-3/TRBV12-4	TRBJ1-4	-	ASSLDGRGEKLF
TRBV12-3/TRBV12-4	TRBJ2-5	-	ASSNQETQY
TRBV12-3/TRBV12-4	TRBJ2-7	-	ASSEQGYEQY
TRBV9	TRBJ1-2	-	ASSPSGVLEGYT
TRBV6-1	TRBJ2-3	-	ASSQRVTDTQY